This TCR beta chain is drawn from a study of shared clonotypes between healthy human individuals. In the study overall: Plates per donor: three CD4 naive, three CD4 memory, two CD8 naive, one CD8 memory.

Only in-frame clones appear in the TCRdb table, and some are missing; sequencing was by immunoSEQ multiplex PCR. The table records under 1 million clones, 80% to 95% of them present only once. Positively selected for CCR7, the CD45RO-negative cells used as naive CD8 cells excluded terminally differentiated effector memory CD45RA+ cells. V lost 0 bases and J lost 9; bases outside the gene matches: 8. Germline loops: CDR1 MNHEY, CDR2 SVGAGI. CDR3 length: 15 amino acids. The TCR was taken from a man aged 30-40 years in good health. Input material: naive CD8+ T cells sorted from blood. This sequence joins TRBV6-5 and TRBJ2-1, with TRBD1 matching over 7 bases. The CDR3, as DNA: TGTGCCAGCAGTTACTCGAGGGACAGCACGGTTGAGCAGTTCTTC. Translation: CASSYSRDSTVEQFF.